This T cell receptor beta chain derives from a study of molecular identifiers for immune sequencing clone quantification. General observations from the study: Should identical TCR molecules share a barcode, the sizes of highly expanded clones could be underestimated.

This clonotype was found once. What it recognizes is unknown. The germline V gene encodes CDR1 LGHNA and CDR2 YSLEER. This CDR3 region has 14 residues. The V end lost 3 bases, the J end lost 0 bases, and 9 bases lay between the germline ends. TCRdb processed the PCR reads anew with MiXCR; each CDR3 protein has one entry. The repertoire holds about 510,000 distinct CDR3 sequences, with 25% as singletons. The V gene is TRBV4-3, the J gene TRBJ2-7; D not certain. This clonotype was sampled from a human donor in good health. Some libraries in this study had Jurkat cell RNA spiked in. The sequenced sample was naive CD8+ T cells from blood, with Jurkat cell RNA spiked in. Subset described: FACS-sorted CD8+CD4-CCR7+CD45RA+ naive T cells. The CDR3 nucleotides are TGCGCCAGCAGCCAGTGGTTGGGCTCCTACGAGCAGTACTTC. Translating it yields CASSQWLGSYEQYF.